Listed below are T cell receptor beta chains from one sample, sequenced in a study of CD8 T cells in Susac syndrome. TCRdb recomputed calls from the immunoSEQ multiplex PCR reads with MiXCR, one row per CDR3 protein. The sample consists of about 180,000 distinct CDR3 sequences, roughly 94% of them appearing once. The sample consisted of CD4+ T cells from PBMCs. Receptor source: a human donor with Susac syndrome. Each CDR3 is given with its conserved first and last residue. D genes are given only for firm matches. Expanded clones get a size class; other rows say once, few or many, or leave the size out.

clone_size,v_call,j_call,d_call,cdr3_nt,cdr3_aa
-,TRBV30,TRBJ2-2,TRBD1,TGTGCCTGGGGGACAGGGGGCTTCGGGGAGCTGTTTTTT,CAWGTGGFGELFF
-,TRBV19,TRBJ1-2,-,TGTGCCAGTAGTCCCCGAGCCTCCGGCAGCTACACCTTC,CASSPRASGSYTF
-,TRBV30,TRBJ1-1,-,TGTGCCTGGAGAACCGACAGACCTGAAGCTTTCTTT,CAWRTDRPEAFF
-,TRBV18,TRBJ2-1,-,TGTGCCAACTCACCAGCGAACAATGAGCAGTTCTTC,CANSPANNEQFF
-,TRBV29-1,TRBJ1-2,TRBD1,TGCAGCGCTTCGGACAGGGGGGAAGGCTACACCTTC,CSASDRGEGYTF
-,TRBV5-1,TRBJ1-2,TRBD1,TGCGCCAGCAGCCACGGACAGGGCGGTGGCTACACCTTC,CASSHGQGGGYTF
-,TRBV5-1,TRBJ2-2,TRBD2,TGCGCCAGCCTACCCGGGACTAGCGGGTTCACCGGGGAGCTGTTTTTT,CASLPGTSGFTGELFF
-,TRBV5-6,TRBJ1-2,-,TGTGCCAGCAGACCTGCGGGGGGCAGCTATGGCTACACCTTC,CASRPAGGSYGYTF
-,TRBV6-5,TRBJ2-1,TRBD2,TGTGCCAGCAGTTACTCGGCGGGGGGGAGTTGGTCCAATGAGCAGTTCTTC,CASSYSAGGSWSNEQFF
once,TRBV3-1,TRBJ2-1,-,TGTGCCAGCAGCCAAGATCCAAACTCCTACAATGAGCAGTTCTTC,CASSQDPNSYNEQFF
-,TRBV20-1,TRBJ2-4,-,TGCAGTGCTAACCAAAACATTCAGTACTTC,CSANQNIQYF
-,TRBV20-1,TRBJ1-2,-,TGCAGTGCTAGTAGTAGGTCCTCTGACTACTATGGCTACACCTTC,CSASSRSSDYYGYTF
-,TRBV7-2,TRBJ2-3,TRBD2,TGTGCCAGCAGCTTGGGACTAGCGTGCACAGATACGCAGTATTTT,CASSLGLACTDTQYF
-,TRBV4-2,TRBJ2-1,TRBD1,TGTGCCAGCAGCCCAAATTACAGGGGAGAGAATGAGCAGTTCTTC,CASSPNYRGENEQFF
-,TRBV11-2,TRBJ2-1,-,TGTGCCAGCAGCTTGACCGGTTACAATGAGCAGTTCTTC,CASSLTGYNEQFF
-,TRBV15,TRBJ2-5,-,TGTGCCACCAGCAGAGATCGAACTGAGAAGACCCAGTACTTC,CATSRDRTEKTQYF
-,TRBV10-3,TRBJ2-2,TRBD1,TGTGCCACCGCGACAGGGACCGCCGGGGAGCTGTTTTTT,CATATGTAGELFF
-,TRBV29-1,TRBJ2-3,-,TGCAGCGTCAAGGGGGGGCGTAGGGGCTCGTGGGATACGCAGTATTTT,CSVKGGRRGSWDTQYF
-,TRBV5-1,TRBJ2-5,-,TGCGCCAGCAGTGGGCCAGAAGAGACCCAGTACTTC,CASSGPEETQYF
-,TRBV7-2,TRBJ1-1,-,TGTGTCAGCAGCTTAGGGGGAACTGAAGCTTTCTTT,CVSSLGGTEAFF
-,TRBV15,TRBJ2-2,TRBD1,TGTGCCACCAGCAGAGGCCGGGACAGTTCGAACACCGGGGAGCTGTTTTTT,CATSRGRDSSNTGELFF
-,TRBV6-6,TRBJ1-3,-,TGTGCCAGCACCGATCTAAGGGGGTACGGAAACACCATATATTTT,CASTDLRGYGNTIYF
-,TRBV5-1,TRBJ1-6,TRBD1,TGCGCCAGCAGCGTATCGGGACAGGGTAATAATTCACCCCTCCACTTT,CASSVSGQGNNSPLHF
-,TRBV27,TRBJ1-2,-,TGTGCCAGCCGATCTCAAGCAGGGGATGGCTACACCTTC,CASRSQAGDGYTF
-,TRBV19,TRBJ1-5,-,TGTGCCAGTAACTTCCCAGGTCAGCCCCAGCATTTT,CASNFPGQPQHF
-,TRBV9,TRBJ1-1,TRBD1,TGTGCCAGCAGCCCCTATATAGGGGACAGGGGAAGGACTGAAGCTTTCTTT,CASSPYIGDRGRTEAFF
-,TRBV3-1,TRBJ1-6,-,TGTGCCAGCAGCCAAAACGCTTCACCCCTCCACTTT,CASSQNASPLHF
once,TRBV19,TRBJ2-5,-,TGTGCCAGTAGTGCCTCGTACAGGGATGAGACCCAGTACTTC,CASSASYRDETQYF
-,TRBV6-4,TRBJ1-2,-,TGTGCCAGCAGTGACTCAGGACGGGGCAGAGGTGGCTACACCTTC,CASSDSGRGRGGYTF
-,TRBV29-1,TRBJ1-2,TRBD1,TGCAGCGTTGGGGACAGAGAGAACTATGGCTACACCTTC,CSVGDRENYGYTF
-,TRBV30,TRBJ2-1,-,TGTGTCGGAGGGGAAAACTACAATGAGCAGTTCTTC,CVGGENYNEQFF
-,TRBV20-1,TRBJ2-1,TRBD2,TGCAGTGCTCAATCTAGCGGGAGGGCCTACAATGAGCAGTTCTTC,CSAQSSGRAYNEQFF
-,TRBV20-1,TRBJ1-1,-,TGCAGTGCTAGATGGCGAAGAAGCGAGAACACTGAAGCTTTCTTT,CSARWRRSENTEAFF
-,TRBV11-2,TRBJ2-1,-,TGTGCCAGCAGCTTTTCGACCACCGCCTACAATGAGCAGTTCTTC,CASSFSTTAYNEQFF
-,TRBV20-1,TRBJ2-1,TRBD2,TGCAGTGCTAGTGTTAGCGGGGGCCCAAGCTCCTACAATGAGCAGTTCTTC,CSASVSGGPSSYNEQFF
-,TRBV18,TRBJ1-2,-,TGTGCCAGCTCACCACCGGCCATCTATGGCTACACCTTC,CASSPPAIYGYTF
-,TRBV11-2,TRBJ2-1,TRBD2,TGTGCCAGCAGCTTAGCCGGCGGGAGAGTCTACAATGAGCAGTTCTTC,CASSLAGGRVYNEQFF
-,TRBV12-3/TRBV12-4,TRBJ1-4,TRBD1,TGTGCCAGCAGCCTAACGGACAGGGGTGAAAAACTGTTTTTT,CASSLTDRGEKLFF
-,TRBV20-1,TRBJ1-5,-,TGCAGTGCTAGTAATCAGGGGATCAATCAGCCCCAGCATTTT,CSASNQGINQPQHF
-,TRBV6-5,TRBJ1-2,-,TGTGCCAGCAGGCGGGACGGTACTAACTATGGCTACACCTTC,CASRRDGTNYGYTF
once,TRBV5-1,TRBJ2-1,TRBD2,TGCGCCAGCAGCTTGGCCGGCGGCGGGGGCTACAATGAGCAGTTCTTC,CASSLAGGGGYNEQFF
-,TRBV18,TRBJ1-2,-,TGTGCCAGCTCACCGAGCCCTAATCCGAACTATGGCTACACCTTC,CASSPSPNPNYGYTF
-,TRBV6-4,TRBJ2-6,-,TGTGCCAGCAGTATAAACTCTGGGGCCAACGTCCTGACTTTC,CASSINSGANVLTF
-,TRBV5-1,TRBJ1-1,-,TGCGCCAGCAGCTCGGGTGCGGCGAACACTGAAGCTTTCTTT,CASSSGAANTEAFF
-,TRBV19,TRBJ1-5,-,TGTGCCAGTAGTATATTTTCCCAGACATTCGGCAATCAGCCCCAGCATTTT,CASSIFSQTFGNQPQHF
-,TRBV29-1,TRBJ1-1,-,TGCAGCGTTGGGGAAGGAGGAGGCACTGAAGCTTTCTTT,CSVGEGGGTEAFF
-,TRBV20-1,TRBJ1-2,-,TGCAGTGCCAGTAAGGGGGGAAACTATGGCTACACCTTC,CSASKGGNYGYTF
-,TRBV11-3,TRBJ2-3,TRBD2,TGTGCCAGCAGCACCCGTGGGACTAGCGGGAGAACTACGCAGTATTTT,CASSTRGTSGRTTQYF
-,TRBV13,TRBJ1-2,TRBD1,TGTGCCACCGGGACAGGGGGATTGAGCTATGGCTACACCTTC,CATGTGGLSYGYTF
once,TRBV28,TRBJ2-7,-,TGTGCCAGCAACGGTGTGGAAACCCGAGGTACGGTCTACGAGCAGTACTTC,CASNGVETRGTVYEQYF
-,TRBV20-1,TRBJ2-7,-,TGCAGTGCGCCTCTTGGGGCAGGGGATGGCGAGCAGTACTTC,CSAPLGAGDGEQYF
-,TRBV6-6,TRBJ2-1,-,TGTGCCAGCCGGCAAGATGAGCAGTTCTTC,CASRQDEQFF
-,TRBV7-9,TRBJ1-2,-,TGTGCCAGCAGCATCCGAAACCGGGACGCTGGCTACACCTTC,CASSIRNRDAGYTF
-,TRBV12-3/TRBV12-4,TRBJ2-7,-,TGTGCCAGCAAAAAGAATACGCTGGAGGAGCAGTACTTC,CASKKNTLEEQYF
-,TRBV20-1,TRBJ2-3,TRBD2,TGCAGTGCTAGGGAGGCGGGGGTGGTAGATACGCAGTATTTT,CSAREAGVVDTQYF